This TCR beta chain was sequenced during a study of T cell responses to AZD1222 COVID-19 vaccine. Broader study findings: Baseline antibody screening turned up just a handful of seropositive AZD1222 recipients. Per reports, nearly half of all spike-specific TCRs target regions that are unmutated in variants. The study found Spike-specific TCR breadth and depth rose after two AZD1222 doses. Repertoire sampling occurred only after the peak T cell response.

In the case of this clone: Its antigen is not identified.

Germline assignment: CDR1 SGHRS and CDR2 YFSETQ. This CDR3 spans 15 amino acids. After removal of 4 bases from V and 1 base from J, the junction contained 5 bases not matched to a gene. Profiling relied on immunoSEQ multiplex PCR, and the TCRdb table lists in-frame clones only, not all of them. This table holds approximately 100,000 clones, less than 90% found once. The specimen was peripheral blood, collected on day 0 of AZD1222 vaccination. The rearrangement uses TRBV5-1 and TRBJ2-3; 8 bases line up with TRBD1. The source is an adult in good health. In nucleotides, the CDR3 is TGCGCCAGCAGCCTTCAGGGGGCTCGCACAGATACGCAGTATTTT. This sequence encodes CASSLQGARTDTQYF.